What follows are 11 T cell receptor beta chains derived from one specimen sequenced in a study of regulatory T cells in long-lasting Graves disease. Time point meaning: persistent/refractory GD, antithyroid drugs over 5 years with positive TRAb. Construction of the TCR library relied on RNA isolated from PBMCs. For TCR beta, libraries came from iRepertoire HTBI primers and Arm-PCR of CDR3 regions. TCRdb called the multiplex PCR reads again in MiXCR, with one record for every CDR3 protein. The repertoire holds roughly 400,000 distinct CDR3 sequences, with 20% to 25% as singletons. Sequences were derived from peripheral blood mononuclear cells (PBMCs), sampled when the disease was refractory, from a patient treated with antithyroid drugs. The receptors derive from a female donor with Graves disease.

In its sample, this clonotype was seen many times. The genes are TRBV30 and TRBJ1-1; D gene ambiguous. Germline CDR1 is GTSNPN and CDR2 is SVGIG (reference sequence). This CDR3 comprises 13 residues. Trimming removed 5 bases at V and 3 bases at J, with 13 bases between. CDR3 region: CAWASRMDTEAFF. DNA for the CDR3: TGTGCCTGGGCGTCCCGGATGGACACTGAAGCTTTCTTT.

This clonotype has just a few counts. V gene TRBV20-1 combines with J gene TRBJ2-7, with 7 bases that match TRBD2. The germline CDR1 and CDR2 sequences are DFQATT and SNEGSKA (reference sequence). The CDR3 is 15 residues long. Trimming removed 3 bases from V and 0 bases from J; junction bases left unmatched: 8. The CDR3: CSASPLAAFSYEQYF. In DNA form, the CDR3 reads TGCAGTGCTAGTCCCCTAGCGGCATTCTCCTACGAGCAGTACTTC.

This clonotype has at least ten counts. The rearrangement links TRBV5-1 to TRBJ2-7; TRBD1 matches at 7 bases. CDR1 and CDR2 (germline): SGHRS, YFSETQ. Germline trimming cut 4 bases from V and 4 bases from J; bases unmatched to any gene: 8. This CDR3 comprises 14 residues. The CDR3 spells CASSPTGDGYEQYF. The CDR3 DNA reads TGCGCCAGCAGCCCTACAGGGGACGGATACGAGCAGTACTTC.

This clonotype was seen ten or more times. The chain uses TRBV28 and TRBJ2-7; D ambiguous. Germline CDR1 reads MDHEN; CDR2 reads SYDVKM. The CDR3 has 14 amino acids. V was trimmed by 4 bases and J by 4 bases, leaving 14 bases between them. The CDR3: CASSSQHGGYEQYF. CDR3 coding DNA: TGTGCCAGCAGTTCCCAGCACGGCGGATACGAGCAGTACTTC.

The chain couples TRBV6-1 to TRBJ1-2; a weak D match, TRBD1 (5 bases). The germline gives CDR1 MNHNS, CDR2 SASEGT. The V end lost 1 base, the J end lost 3 bases, and 6 bases lay between the germline ends. The CDR3 is made up of 13 amino acids. The CDR3 here is CASSEGQYYGYTF. The CDR3, as DNA: TGTGCCAGCAGTGAAGGACAGTACTATGGCTACACCTTC.

The sample holds a few counts of this clonotype. The chain uses TRBV7-2 and TRBJ2-5; no clear D gene. CDR1 SGHTA and CDR2 FQGNSA come from the germline V gene. V lost 4 bases to trimming and J lost 10 bases, with 13 bases between them. The CDR3 extends over 12 amino acids. CDR3 DNA sequence: TGTGCCAGCAGCTCAGGATTGGGGAACCAGTACTTC. It yields the protein CASSSGLGNQYF. The variable domain in full, with the rest retrieved from reference TRBV7-2 and TRBJ2-5, is GAGVSQSPSNKVTEKGKDVELRCDPISGHTALYWYRQSLGQGLEFLIYFQGNSAPDKSGLPSDRFSAERTGGSVSTLTIQRTQQEDSAVYLCASSSGLGNQYFGPGTRLLVL.

This clonotype has only a few counts. The chain has TRBV6-1 and TRBJ1-2; D gene ambiguous. The CDR3 has 13 residues. Trimming shortened V by 1 base and J by 8 bases, and 11 bases separated the two germline ends. Germline loops: CDR1 MNHNS, CDR2 SASEGT. The CDR3 bases are TGTGCCAGCAGTGAAGAACCCCAGTCGGGCTACACCTTC. Amino acid sequence: CASSEEPQSGYTF.

The chain links TRBV5-1 to TRBJ2-7, with TRBD2 identical over 8 bases. This CDR3 is built from 13 residues. Germline V gene data show CDR1 as SGHRS and CDR2 as YFSETQ. V lost 6 bases to trimming and J lost 3 bases; unmatched junction nucleotides: 5. The DNA for the CDR3 is TGCGCCAGCACTGTTGCGGGAGGCTACGAGCAGTACTTC. It translates to CASTVAGGYEQYF.

The sample holds a few counts of this clonotype. J is TRBJ2-7 and V is TRBV6-2 or TRBV6-3; TRBD1 matches 9 bases. Germline CDR1 MNHEY, CDR2 SVGEGT. Trimming removed 5 bases from V and 3 bases from J; junction bases left unmatched: 5. CDR3 length equals 14 residues. CDR3 coding DNA: TGTGCCAGCAGTGCCGCGACAGGGGGCTACGAGCAGTACTTC. It codes for CASSAATGGYEQYF.

This clonotype was found many times. The chain employs TRBV20-1 and TRBJ2-5; D ambiguous. Germline assignment: CDR1 DFQATT and CDR2 SNEGSKA (reference sequence). V was pared by 6 bases and J by 1 base, with 12 bases between. The length of the CDR3 is 13 residues. CDR3 residues: CSAMTPFQETQYF. In DNA, the CDR3 is TGCAGTGCCATGACGCCGTTCCAAGAGACCCAGTACTTC.

This clonotype was detected a few times. The gene calls are TRBV12-3 or TRBV12-4 and TRBJ2-1; TRBD2 matches at 7 bases. J lost 9 bases, V lost 3 bases, and 14 bases had no gene match. The CDR3 contains 16 residues. The CDR3 nucleotides are TGTGCCAGCAGTTTCGGGGCGGGAGTGAGGGGTGGTGAGCAGTTCTTC. It encodes CASSFGAGVRGGEQFF.